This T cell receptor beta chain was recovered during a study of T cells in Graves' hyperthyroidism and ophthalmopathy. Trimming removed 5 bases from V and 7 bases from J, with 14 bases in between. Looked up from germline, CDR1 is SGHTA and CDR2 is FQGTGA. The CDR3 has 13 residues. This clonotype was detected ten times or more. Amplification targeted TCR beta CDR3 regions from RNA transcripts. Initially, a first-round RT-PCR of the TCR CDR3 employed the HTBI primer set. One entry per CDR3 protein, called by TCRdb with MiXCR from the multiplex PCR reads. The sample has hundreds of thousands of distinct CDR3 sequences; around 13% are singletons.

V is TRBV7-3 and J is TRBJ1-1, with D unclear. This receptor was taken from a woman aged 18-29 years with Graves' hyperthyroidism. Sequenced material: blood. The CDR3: CASSPSGISEAFF. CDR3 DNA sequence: TGTGCCAGCAGCCCATCAGGTATTAGTGAAGCTTTCTTT.